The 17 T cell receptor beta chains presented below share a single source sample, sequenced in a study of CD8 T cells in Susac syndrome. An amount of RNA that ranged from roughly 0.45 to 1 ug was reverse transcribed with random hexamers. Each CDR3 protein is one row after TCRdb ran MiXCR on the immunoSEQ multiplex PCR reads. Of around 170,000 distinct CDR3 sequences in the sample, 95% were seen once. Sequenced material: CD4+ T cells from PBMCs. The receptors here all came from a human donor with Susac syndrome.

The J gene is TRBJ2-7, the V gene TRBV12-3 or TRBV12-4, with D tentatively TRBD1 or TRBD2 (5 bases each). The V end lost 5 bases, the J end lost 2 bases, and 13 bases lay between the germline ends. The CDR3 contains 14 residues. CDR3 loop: CASSQSGDAYEQYF. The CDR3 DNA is TGTGCCAGCAGTCAAAGTGGGGACGCCTACGAGCAGTACTTC.

The CDR3: CSATEGTIQSYEQYF. CDR3 bases: TGCAGTGCTACCGAAGGCACAATCCAATCCTACGAGCAGTACTTC. The V and J genes are TRBV20-1 and TRBJ2-7; D ambiguous. Trimming left V 4 bases short and J 1 base short, with 17 bases between. This CDR3 contains 15 residues. Per germline, CDR1 DFQATT and CDR2 SNEGSKA (reference sequence).

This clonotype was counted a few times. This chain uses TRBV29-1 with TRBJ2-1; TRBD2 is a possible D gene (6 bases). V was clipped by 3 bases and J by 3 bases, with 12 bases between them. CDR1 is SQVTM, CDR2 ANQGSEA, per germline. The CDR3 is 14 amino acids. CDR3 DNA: TGCAGCGTTGATCGTAGCGGCTTCTACAATGAGCAGTTCTTC. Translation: CSVDRSGFYNEQFF.

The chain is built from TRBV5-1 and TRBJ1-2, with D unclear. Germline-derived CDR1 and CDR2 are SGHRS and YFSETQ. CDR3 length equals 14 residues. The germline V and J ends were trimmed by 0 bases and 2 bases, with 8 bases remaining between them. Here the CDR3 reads CASSLDTANYGYTF. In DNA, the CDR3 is TGCGCCAGCAGCTTGGACACCGCAAACTATGGCTACACCTTC.

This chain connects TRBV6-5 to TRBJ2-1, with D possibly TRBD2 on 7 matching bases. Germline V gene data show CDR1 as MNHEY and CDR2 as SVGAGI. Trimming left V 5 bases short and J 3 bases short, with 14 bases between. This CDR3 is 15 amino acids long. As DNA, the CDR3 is TGTGCCAGCAGTGGGGGGGGCCGAATCTACAATGAGCAGTTCTTC. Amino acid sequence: CASSGGGRIYNEQFF.

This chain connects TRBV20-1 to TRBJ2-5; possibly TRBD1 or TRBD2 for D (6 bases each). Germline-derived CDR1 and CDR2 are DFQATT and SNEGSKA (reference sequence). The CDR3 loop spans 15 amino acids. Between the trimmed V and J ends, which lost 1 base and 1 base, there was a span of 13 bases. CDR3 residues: CSARGPPGAQETQYF. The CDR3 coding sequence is TGCAGTGCTAGAGGGCCGCCGGGGGCCCAAGAGACCCAGTACTTC.

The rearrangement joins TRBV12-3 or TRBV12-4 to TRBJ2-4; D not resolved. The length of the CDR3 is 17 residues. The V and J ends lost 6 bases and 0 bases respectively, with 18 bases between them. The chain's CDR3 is CASRLEGNSLAKNIQYF. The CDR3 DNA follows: TGTGCCAGCAGGCTAGAAGGGAACAGCCTAGCCAAAAACATTCAGTACTTC.

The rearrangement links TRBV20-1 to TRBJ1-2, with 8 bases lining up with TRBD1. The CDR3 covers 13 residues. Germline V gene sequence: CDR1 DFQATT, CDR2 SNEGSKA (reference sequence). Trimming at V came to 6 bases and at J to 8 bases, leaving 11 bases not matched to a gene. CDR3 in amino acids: CSAQDRVMGGYTF. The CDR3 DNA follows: TGCAGTGCCCAGGACAGGGTCATGGGGGGCTACACCTTC.

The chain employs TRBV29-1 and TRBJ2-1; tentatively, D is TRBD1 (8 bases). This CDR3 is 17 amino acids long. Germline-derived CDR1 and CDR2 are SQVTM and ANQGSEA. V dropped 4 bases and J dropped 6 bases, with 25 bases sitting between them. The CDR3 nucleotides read TGCAGCGTTGTGGGGAGGGGTGACAGGGGTCCCCTCAATGAGCAGTTCTTC. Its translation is CSVVGRGDRGPLNEQFF.

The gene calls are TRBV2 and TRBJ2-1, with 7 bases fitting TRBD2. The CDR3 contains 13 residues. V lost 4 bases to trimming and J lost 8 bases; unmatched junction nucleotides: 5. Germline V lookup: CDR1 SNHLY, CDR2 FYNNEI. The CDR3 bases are TGTGCCAGCAGTGTGTCCCGGGGGGATGAGCAGTTCTTC. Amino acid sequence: CASSVSRGDEQFF.

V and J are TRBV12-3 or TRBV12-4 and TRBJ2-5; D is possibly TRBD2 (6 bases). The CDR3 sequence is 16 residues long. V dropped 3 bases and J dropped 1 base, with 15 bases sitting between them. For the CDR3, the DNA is TGTGCCAGCAGTTTGGGGCAGGGAGGACGCCAAGAGACCCAGTACTTC. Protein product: CASSLGQGGRQETQYF.

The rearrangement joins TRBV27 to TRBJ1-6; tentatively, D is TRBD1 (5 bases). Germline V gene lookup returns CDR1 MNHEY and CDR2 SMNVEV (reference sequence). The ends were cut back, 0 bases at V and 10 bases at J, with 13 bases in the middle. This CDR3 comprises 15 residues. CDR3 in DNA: TGTGCCAGCAGTTTATCGGTAGGGGCAGAGTCACCCCTCCACTTT. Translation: CASSLSVGAESPLHF.

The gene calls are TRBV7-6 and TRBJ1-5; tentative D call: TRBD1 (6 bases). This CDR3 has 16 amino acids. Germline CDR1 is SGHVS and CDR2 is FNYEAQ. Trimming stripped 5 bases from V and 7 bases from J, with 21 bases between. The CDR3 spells CASSPSGTYIAQPQHF. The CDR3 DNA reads TGTGCCAGCAGCCCATCCGGGACATATATAGCACAGCCCCAGCATTTT.

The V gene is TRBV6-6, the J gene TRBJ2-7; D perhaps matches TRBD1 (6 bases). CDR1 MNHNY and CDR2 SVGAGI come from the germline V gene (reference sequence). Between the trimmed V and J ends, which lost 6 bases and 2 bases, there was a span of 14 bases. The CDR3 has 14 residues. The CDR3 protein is CASRNRVVAYEQYF. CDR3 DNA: TGTGCCAGCAGGAACAGGGTGGTTGCCTACGAGCAGTACTTC.

The CDR3 here is CSVGRSGEKLFF. The CDR3 region has the DNA TGCAGCGTTGGCCGGTCGGGGGAAAAACTGTTTTTT. The V call is TRBV29-1, the J call TRBJ1-4; D gene uncertain. Germline values: CDR1 SQVTM, CDR2 ANQGSEA. The CDR3 has 12 amino acids. The ends were cut back, 4 bases at V and 8 bases at J, with 11 bases in the middle.

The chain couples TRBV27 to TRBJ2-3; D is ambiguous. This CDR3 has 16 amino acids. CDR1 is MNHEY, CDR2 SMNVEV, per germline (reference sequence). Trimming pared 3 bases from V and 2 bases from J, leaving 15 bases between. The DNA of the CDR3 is TGTGCCAGCAGTTTGGCGCAGGCCCTTTTCACAGATACGCAGTATTTT. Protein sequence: CASSLAQALFTDTQYF.

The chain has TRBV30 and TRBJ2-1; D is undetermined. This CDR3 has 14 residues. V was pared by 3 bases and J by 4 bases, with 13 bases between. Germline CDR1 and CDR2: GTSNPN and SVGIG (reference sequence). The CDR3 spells CAWSRHALYNEQFF. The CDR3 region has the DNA TGTGCCTGGAGCAGACACGCGTTATACAATGAGCAGTTCTTC.